These 13 T cell receptor beta chains came from one sample sequenced in a study of blood T cell repertoires in COVID-19. TCRdb's copy holds only in-frame clones and misses some; the assay was immunoSEQ multiplex PCR. In the table there are over 450,000 clones, roughly nine tenths of which are singletons. The sequenced material came from peripheral blood. All receptors derive from a woman aged 45-65 years with COVID-19, enrolled during active disease.

In DNA form, the CDR3 reads TGTGCCAGCAGCTTAGACAGGGGAGGCGTCTCACCCCTCCACTTT. Translation: CASSLDRGGVSPLHF. The V gene is TRBV7-2, the J gene TRBJ1-6; 7 bases agree with TRBD1. This CDR3 comprises 15 residues. Germline trimming cut 1 base from V and 10 bases from J; bases unmatched to any gene: 7. From germline, CDR1 is SGHTA and CDR2 FQGNSA.

The genes are TRBV9 and TRBJ1-1; D uncertain. CDR1 and CDR2 from the germline V gene are SGDLS and YYNGEE. Trimming left V 6 bases short and J 5 bases short, with 14 bases between. The CDR3 consists of 13 residues. This CDR3 is CASTQLTGTEAFF. CDR3 coding DNA: TGTGCCAGCACCCAACTGACGGGGACTGAAGCTTTCTTT.

The V and J genes are TRBV5-1 and TRBJ1-4; 7 bases are a match to TRBD1. The length of the CDR3 is 14 residues. Germline lookup yields CDR1 SGHRS and CDR2 YFSETQ. The J segment lost 5 bases and the V segment lost 4 bases, leaving 5 bases of the junction unmatched. CDR3 nucleotide sequence: TGCGCCAGCAGCGGGGGACAGCAAAATGAAAAACTGTTTTTT. It encodes CASSGGQQNEKLFF. Full variable domain (missing parts from reference TRBV5-1 and TRBJ1-4): KAGVTQTPRYLIKTRGQQVTLSCSPISGHRSVSWYQQTPGQGLQFLFEYFSETQRNKGNFPGRFSGRQFSNSRSEMNVSTLELGDSALYLCASSGGQQNEKLFFGSGTQLSVL.

The rearrangement uses TRBV13 and TRBJ2-7, with D possibly being TRBD1 (6 bases). The CDR3 loop spans 14 amino acids. Germline V gives CDR1 PRHDT, CDR2 FYEKMQ (reference sequence). V was trimmed by 3 bases and J by 3 bases, leaving 12 bases between them. The CDR3 reads CASSLVDRNYEQYF. The CDR3 nucleotides read TGTGCCAGCAGCTTGGTTGACAGGAACTACGAGCAGTACTTC.

The chain recombines TRBV12-3 or TRBV12-4 with TRBJ1-6; no definite D call. Trimming left V 6 bases short and J 7 bases short, with 7 bases between. This CDR3 region has 12 residues. This CDR3 is CASSAANSPLHF. The CDR3 nucleotides read TGTGCCAGCAGCGCGGCGAATTCACCCCTCCACTTT.

The rearrangement uses TRBV30 and TRBJ2-7, with TRBD1 identical over 9 bases. This CDR3 spans 13 amino acids. Germline V gene data show CDR1 as GTSNPN and CDR2 as SVGIG (reference sequence). V dropped 5 bases and J dropped 6; count of bases not matched to a gene: 8. The CDR3 sequence is CAWGRDREAEQYF. The DNA of the CDR3 is TGTGCCTGGGGCCGGGACAGGGAGGCCGAGCAGTACTTC.

This clone came up once. The chain recombines TRBV21-1 with TRBJ1-5. TRBV21-1 is an annotated pseudogene. The CDR3 is 15 residues long. The CDR3 sequence: CARVGGAFSNQPQHF. DNA for the CDR3: TGTGCCAGGGTGGGGGGAGCTTTTAGCAATCAGCCCCAGCATTTT.

The chain recombines TRBV7-9 with TRBJ2-7, with a weak D call TRBD1 (6 bases). The CDR3 loop spans 13 amino acids. Trimming took off 8 bases at V and 0 bases at J, with 11 bases between the two ends. CDR1 and CDR2 (germline): SEHNR, FQNEAQ (reference sequence). As DNA, the CDR3 is TGTGCCAGCGCGCTGGACAGCTCCTACGAGCAGTACTTC. It codes for CASALDSSYEQYF.

This clone occurred a few times. Other DNA sequences in this specimen translate into the identical CDR3. The V gene is TRBV18, the J gene TRBJ1-1; D perhaps matches TRBD1 (6 bases). Trimming removed 3 bases from V and 2 bases from J, with 7 bases in between. The CDR3 extends over 13 amino acids. CDR1 and CDR2 from the germline V gene are KGHSH and LQKENI. CDR3 nucleotides: TGTGCCAGCTCACCGGGGGCAAACACTGAAGCTTTCTTT. Translating it yields CASSPGANTEAFF. Based on the CDR3 plus reference TRBV18 and TRBJ1-1, the full variable domain is NAGVMQNPRHLVRRRGQEARLRCSPMKGHSHVYWYRQLPEEGLKFMVYLQKENIIDESGMPKERFSAEFPKEGPSILRIQQVVRGDSAAYFCASSPGANTEAFFGQGTRLTVV.

This clone has just one count. V is TRBV11-2 and J is TRBJ1-6; TRBD1 matches 7 bases. Germline V CDR1 and CDR2: SGHAT, FQNNGV. J lost 14 bases, V lost 5 bases, and 9 bases had no gene match. CDR3 length: 13 residues. The CDR3 protein is CASSRTGEFTLHF. The CDR3 DNA follows: TGTGCCAGCAGCCGGACAGGAGAATTCACCCTCCACTTT.

V is TRBV2 and J is TRBJ1-5; D remains unclear. The CDR3 length is 16 residues. Germline CDR1 SNHLY, CDR2 FYNNEI. V gave up 3 bases and J gave up 2 bases, with 14 bases separating them. Here the CDR3 DNA reads TGTGCCAGCAGTGAGAATTCTGTGGGAGGCAATCAGCCCCAGCATTTT. Translating it yields CASSENSVGGNQPQHF. The full variable domain, its missing parts supplied by reference TRBV2 and TRBJ1-5, is EPEVTQTPSHQVTQMGQEVILRCVPISNHLYFYWYRQILGQKVEFLVSFYNNEISEKSEIFDDQFSVERPDGSNFTLKIRSTKLEDSAMYFCASSENSVGGNQPQHFGDGTRLSIL.

In regard to this clone: Other DNA sequences of this sample code for an identical CDR3. The rearrangement uses TRBV2 and TRBJ1-1; D is unresolved. The CDR3 is made up of 12 amino acids. The V gene's germline CDR1 is SNHLY and CDR2 FYNNEI. Trimming took 4 bases from V and 3 from J, leaving 6 bases between them. CDR3: CASSGDYTEAFF. CDR3 in DNA: TGTGCCAGCAGTGGAGATTACACTGAAGCTTTCTTT.

The V call is TRBV11-2, the J call TRBJ2-5; D is uncertain. Trimming pared 6 bases from V and 5 bases from J, leaving 10 bases between. The CDR3 consists of 12 residues. Germline-derived CDR1 and CDR2 are SGHAT and FQNNGV. The CDR3 DNA sequence: TGTGCCAGCAGTACACTACGGGAGACCCAGTACTTC. It is translated as CASSTLRETQYF.